Reported below is one T cell receptor beta chain. The antigen remains unidentified. Template-switching 5'RACE yielded the TCR cDNA; a universal primer site and UMIs were added in the process. TCRdb reprocessed the 5' RACE reads with MiXCR, giving one entry per CDR3 protein. This table has a few hundred thousand distinct CDR3 sequences, roughly 6.2% appearing once. This entry comes from a study of T cells after yellow fever vaccination. Study-wide results and limits: Post-booster repertoires contained most primary-vaccination clones again (about 95% CD4, about 90% CD8).

CDR3 length: 12 residues. From germline, CDR1 is ENHRY and CDR2 SYGVKD. With 0 bases removed from V and 7 bases from J, the gap between germline ends came to 7 bases. The V gene is TRBV10-3, the J gene TRBJ2-7; D gene ambiguous. The source was PBMCs, collected 5 days after the yellow fever booster vaccination. This sequence was found in a man aged 30-40 years who received the YFV17D yellow fever vaccine. CDR3 DNA sequence: TGTGCCATCAGTGAGTCGGGGTCTGAGCAGTACTTC. Amino acid sequence: CAISESGSEQYF.